Listed here is a single T cell receptor (beta chain). The data originate from a study of blood T cell repertoires in COVID-19. TCRdb keeps only in-frame clones here, not all; method: immunoSEQ multiplex PCR. The data contain 40,000 to 65,000 clones, 86% of them seen just once; the ten biggest clones take up 12%. This sequence originates from an older man with active COVID-19. The sample taken for sequencing was peripheral blood.

The CDR3 DNA follows: TGTGCCAGCAGTTCCACTAGCGGGGGGTTCAGGGATACGCAGTATTTT. This sequence encodes CASSSTSGGFRDTQYF. This rearrangement joins TRBV27 to TRBJ2-3; 12 nucleotides align to TRBD2. CDR3 length: 16 residues. The germline V gene has CDR1 MNHEY and CDR2 SMNVEV (reference sequence). V lost 4 bases to trimming and J lost 6 bases; unmatched junction nucleotides: 8.